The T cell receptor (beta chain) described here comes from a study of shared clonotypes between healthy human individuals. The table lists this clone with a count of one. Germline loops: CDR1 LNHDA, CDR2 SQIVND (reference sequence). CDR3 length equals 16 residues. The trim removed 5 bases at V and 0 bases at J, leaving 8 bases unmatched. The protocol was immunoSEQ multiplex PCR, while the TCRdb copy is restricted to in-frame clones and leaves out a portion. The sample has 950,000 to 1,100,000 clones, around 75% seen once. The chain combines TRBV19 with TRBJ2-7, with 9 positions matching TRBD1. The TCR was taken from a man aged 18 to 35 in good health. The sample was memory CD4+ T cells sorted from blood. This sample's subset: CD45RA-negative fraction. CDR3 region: CASSSGQGGSSYEQYF. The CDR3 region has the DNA TGTGCCAGTAGTTCGGGACAGGGAGGAAGCTCCTACGAGCAGTACTTC.